The 20 T cell receptor beta chains presented below share a single source sample, sequenced in a study of blood T cell repertoires in COVID-19. Measured with immunoSEQ multiplex PCR; TCRdb has only the in-frame clones, and not every one. The top ten hold 2.5% to 3% of the sample, which has about 55,000 clones, roughly 88% seen once. Sequenced material: peripheral blood. Receptor source: a man older than 75 with acute or convalescent COVID-19.

J is TRBJ2-5 and V is TRBV6-2 or TRBV6-3, with TRBD2 identical over 11 bases. The ends lost 2 bases at V and 2 bases at J; junction bases unmatched: 4. The CDR3 loop spans 16 amino acids. CDR1 MNHEY and CDR2 SVGEGT come from the germline V gene. The CDR3 region has the DNA TGTGCCAGCAGTTACCCGGGGACTAGCGGACAAGAGACCCAGTACTTC. This gives the protein CASSYPGTSGQETQYF.

This chain links TRBV2 with TRBJ2-5; TRBD1 agrees at 8 bases. Germline-derived CDR1 and CDR2 are SNHLY and FYNNEI. The CDR3 contains 15 residues. V shed 7 bases and J 1 base; nucleotides not matched to a gene: 8. CDR3 amino acids: CASKRSGGFQETQYF. The CDR3 nucleotides read TGTGCCAGCAAAAGGTCAGGGGGCTTCCAAGAGACCCAGTACTTC.

V usage is TRBV11-2 and J usage is TRBJ2-7; 7 nucleotides align to TRBD1. In germline, CDR1 is SGHAT, CDR2 FQNNGV. Losses at the gene ends were 5 bases for V and 3 bases for J; bases not matched to a gene: 10. The CDR3 has 15 residues. The CDR3 DNA reads TGTGCCAGCAGCCCCCAGGGACAGCTATTCTACGAGCAGTACTTC. Protein product: CASSPQGQLFYEQYF.

The chain joins TRBV3-1 (or the pseudogene TRBV3-2) to TRBJ2-5; D is uncertain. CDR1 and CDR2 (germline): LGHDT, YNNKEL (reference sequence). The V end was cut by 2 bases, the J end by 5 bases, with 12 bases between. The CDR3 consists of 14 residues. CDR3 residues: CASSQFEEMETQYF. CDR3 DNA sequence: TGTGCCAGCAGCCAATTTGAGGAGATGGAGACCCAGTACTTC.

The chain uses TRBV2 and TRBJ2-4, with 11 bases aligning to TRBD2. V gave up 7 bases and J gave up 2 bases; unmatched junction bases: 13. The CDR3 covers 18 residues. Germline V gene sequence: CDR1 SNHLY, CDR2 FYNNEI. The CDR3 coding sequence is TGTGCCAGCACCGGTCTTAGCGGGGGGGTTCGGCCCAAAAACATTCAGTACTTC. It yields the protein CASTGLSGGVRPKNIQYF.

This clone was seen only a few times. The chain links TRBV5-1 to TRBJ2-7, with 7 bases aligning to TRBD1. With 2 bases clipped from V and 5 bases from J, the junction kept 7 bases outside the gene matches. The length of the CDR3 is 14 residues. Germline V gives CDR1 SGHRS, CDR2 YFSETQ. The CDR3 DNA reads as TGCGCCAGCAGCTTCGGACAGGTACTGAACGAGCAGTACTTC. Translation: CASSFGQVLNEQYF.

This clone was found a few times. The chain joins TRBV7-6 to TRBJ2-2; 7 bases align to TRBD2. J was trimmed by 5 bases and V by 5 bases; bases with no gene match: 14. The CDR3 loop spans 17 amino acids. Germline CDR1 is SGHVS and CDR2 is FNYEAQ. The CDR3: CASSPTSSGGRTGELFF. CDR3 nucleotide sequence: TGTGCCAGCAGCCCGACATCTAGCGGAGGAAGGACCGGGGAGCTGTTTTTT.

The CDR3 DNA is TGTGCCAGCAGCCCGACAGGTGGGCTCAATCAGCCCCAGCATTTT. It yields the protein CASSPTGGLNQPQHF. The chain employs TRBV7-9 and TRBJ1-5, with a tentative D call TRBD1 (6 bases). Germline V lookup: CDR1 SEHNR, CDR2 FQNEAQ (reference sequence). V lost 5 bases, J lost 3 bases, and 14 bases lay in between. The CDR3 runs to 15 residues.

V and J are TRBV20-1 and TRBJ2-1, with D perhaps matching TRBD2 (6 bases). CDR3 length equals 10 residues. V was cut by 6 bases and J by 9 bases, with 9 bases left in between. Germline CDR1 reads DFQATT; CDR2 reads SNEGSKA (reference sequence). The CDR3 coding sequence is TGCAGTGCCGCTAGCGTTGAGCAGTTCTTC. Amino acids: CSAASVEQFF.

J is TRBJ2-1 and V is TRBV10-2; D may be TRBD1 (6 bases). V gave up 8 bases and J gave up 8 bases, with 19 bases separating them. Germline loops: CDR1 WSHSY, CDR2 SAAADI. The CDR3 runs to 14 residues. CDR3 sequence (DNA): TGCGCCAGCGCCAGGGGTAGGACGGACGATGAGCAGTTCTTC. It is translated as CASARGRTDDEQFF.

This rearrangement joins TRBV12-3 or TRBV12-4 to TRBJ2-7; no clear D. The V gene lost 3 bases and the J gene lost 0 bases, with 6 bases spanning the gap. This CDR3 has 13 amino acids. CDR3 DNA sequence: TGTGCCAGCAGTTTGAGGCTCTCCTACGAGCAGTACTTC. It yields the protein CASSLRLSYEQYF.

V is TRBV12-3 or TRBV12-4 and J is TRBJ2-7; TRBD2 might be the D (5 bases). The CDR3 length is 12 residues. The V end was cut by 4 bases, the J end by 6 bases, with 10 bases between. The CDR3 DNA reads TGTGCCAGCAGTTACCGGGCGGGCGAGCAGTACTTC. It encodes CASSYRAGEQYF.

The V gene is TRBV7-3, the J gene TRBJ1-4, with 7 bases lining up with TRBD1. Germline V gene data show CDR1 as SGHTA and CDR2 as FQGTGA. CDR3 size: 15 residues. J was trimmed by 8 bases and V by 5 bases; bases with no gene match: 11. CDR3 in DNA: TGTGCCAGCAGCCCGATGGGAACAGGGGAAGAAAAACTGTTTTTT. The encoded protein is CASSPMGTGEEKLFF.

The J gene is TRBJ2-1, the V gene TRBV6-5; 8 bases agree with TRBD1. V trimming: 6 bases; J trimming: 7 bases; junction bases outside the gene matches: 5. Germline values: CDR1 MNHEY, CDR2 SVGAGI. The CDR3 totals 13 residues. The CDR3 sequence: CASSETGVNEQFF. In DNA, the CDR3 is TGTGCCAGCAGCGAGACAGGGGTAAATGAGCAGTTCTTC.

This clone was picked up one time. DNA for the CDR3: TGTGCCAGCACCTCAGCAGGGGTGAACACTGAAGCTTTCTTT. Its protein product is CASTSAGVNTEAFF. The chain uses TRBV9 and TRBJ1-1; tentatively, D is TRBD1 (6 bases). CDR3 length: 14 residues. In germline, CDR1 is SGDLS, CDR2 YYNGEE. The V and J ends lost 6 bases and 0 bases respectively, with 12 bases between them.

This clone appeared once. V is TRBV5-1 and J is TRBJ2-3; D is possibly TRBD2 (6 bases). Germline V gene data show CDR1 as SGHRS and CDR2 as YFSETQ. This CDR3 has 14 residues. Trimming cost V 5 bases and J 2 bases, with 12 bases left between them. In nucleotides, the CDR3 is TGCGCCAGCAGACCGGGGGACTTCACAGATACGCAGTATTTT. Translation gives CASRPGDFTDTQYF.

The rearrangement joins TRBV3-1 (or the pseudogene TRBV3-2) to TRBJ2-3, with unresolved D. The V gene lost 0 bases and the J gene lost 5 bases, with 15 bases spanning the gap. This CDR3 is built from 16 residues. The germline gives CDR1 LGHDT, CDR2 YNNKEL (reference sequence). The CDR3, as DNA: TGTGCCAGCAGCCAAGATCGGGTCGCTAATAAAGATACGCAGTATTTT. Translation: CASSQDRVANKDTQYF.

This clone was seen a few times. The chain links TRBV6-1 to TRBJ2-1; TRBD1 matches at 7 bases. V shed 4 bases and J 1 base; nucleotides not matched to a gene: 7. The CDR3 is made up of 16 amino acids. CDR1 and CDR2 from the germline V gene are MNHNS and SASEGT. CDR3 region: CASSVTGLVSYNEQFF. CDR3 bases: TGTGCCAGCAGTGTGACAGGGTTAGTGTCCTACAATGAGCAGTTCTTC.

The rearrangement links TRBV5-5 to TRBJ1-4; perhaps TRBD1 as D (5 bases). In germline, CDR1 is SGHKS, CDR2 YYEKEE (reference sequence). CDR3 length equals 14 residues. V gave up 5 bases and J gave up 7 bases, with 15 bases separating them. The chain's CDR3 is CASSPGRGSEKLFF. The DNA of the CDR3 is TGTGCCAGCAGTCCGGGGAGGGGTAGTGAAAAACTGTTTTTT. Full variable domain (missing parts from reference TRBV5-5 and TRBJ1-4): DAGVTQSPTHLIKTRGQQVTLRCSPISGHKSVSWYQQVLGQGPQFIFQYYEKEERGRGNFPDRFSARQFPNYSSELNVNALLLGDSALYLCASSPGRGSEKLFFGSGTQLSVL.

This clone was seen only once. This chain uses TRBV2 with TRBJ1-3; maybe TRBD1 (5 bases). Germline assignment: CDR1 SNHLY and CDR2 FYNNEI. The germline V and J ends were trimmed by 7 bases and 0 bases, with 10 bases remaining between them. The CDR3 covers 14 residues. The CDR3 DNA reads as TGTGCCAGCAACAAGGGGCACTCTGGAAACACCATATATTTT. Its translation: CASNKGHSGNTIYF. Filled out from reference TRBV2 and TRBJ1-3, the complete variable domain reads EPEVTQTPSHQVTQMGQEVILRCVPISNHLYFYWYRQILGQKVEFLVSFYNNEISEKSEIFDDQFSVERPDGSNFTLKIRSTKLEDSAMYFCASNKGHSGNTIYFGEGSWLTVV.